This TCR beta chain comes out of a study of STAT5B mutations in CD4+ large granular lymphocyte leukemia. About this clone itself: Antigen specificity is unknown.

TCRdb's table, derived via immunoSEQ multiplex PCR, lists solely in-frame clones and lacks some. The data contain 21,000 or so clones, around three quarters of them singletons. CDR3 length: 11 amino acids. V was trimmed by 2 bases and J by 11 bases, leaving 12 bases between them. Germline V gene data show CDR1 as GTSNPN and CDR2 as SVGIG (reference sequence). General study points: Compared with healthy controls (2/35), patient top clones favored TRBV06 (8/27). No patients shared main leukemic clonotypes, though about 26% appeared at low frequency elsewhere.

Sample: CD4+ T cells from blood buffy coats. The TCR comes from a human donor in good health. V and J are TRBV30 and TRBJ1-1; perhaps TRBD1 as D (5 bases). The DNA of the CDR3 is TGTGCCTGGAGTCTGGGGGTGGGGGCTTTCTTT. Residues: CAWSLGVGAFF.